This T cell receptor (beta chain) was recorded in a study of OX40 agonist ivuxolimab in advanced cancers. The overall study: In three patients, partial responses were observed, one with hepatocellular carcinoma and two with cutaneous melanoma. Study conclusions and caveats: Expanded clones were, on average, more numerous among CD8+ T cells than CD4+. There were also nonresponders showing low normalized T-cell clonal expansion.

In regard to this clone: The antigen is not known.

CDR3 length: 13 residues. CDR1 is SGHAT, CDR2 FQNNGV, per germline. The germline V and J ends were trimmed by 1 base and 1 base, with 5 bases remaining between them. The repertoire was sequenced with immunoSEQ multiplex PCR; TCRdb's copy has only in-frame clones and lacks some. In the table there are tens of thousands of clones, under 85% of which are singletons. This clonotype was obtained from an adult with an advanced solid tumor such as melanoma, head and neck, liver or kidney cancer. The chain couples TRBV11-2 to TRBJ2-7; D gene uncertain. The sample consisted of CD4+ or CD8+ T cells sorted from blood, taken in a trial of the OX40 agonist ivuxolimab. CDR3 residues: CASSLVGSYEQYF. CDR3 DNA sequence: TGTGCCAGCAGCTTAGTAGGGTCCTACGAGCAGTACTTC.